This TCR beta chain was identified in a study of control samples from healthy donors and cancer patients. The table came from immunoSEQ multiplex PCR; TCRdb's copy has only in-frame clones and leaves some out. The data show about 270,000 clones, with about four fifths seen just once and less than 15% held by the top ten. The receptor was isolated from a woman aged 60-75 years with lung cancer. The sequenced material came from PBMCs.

The CDR3 sequence: CASRHGQFGYTF. CDR3 nucleotides: TGTGCCAGCAGACACGGACAGTTTGGCTACACCTTC. The chain couples TRBV27 to TRBJ1-2, with D possibly TRBD1 on 6 matching bases. Germline V gives CDR1 MNHEY, CDR2 SMNVEV (reference sequence). This CDR3 has 12 residues. V was shortened by 6 bases and J by 7 bases, with 12 bases between the two germline ends.